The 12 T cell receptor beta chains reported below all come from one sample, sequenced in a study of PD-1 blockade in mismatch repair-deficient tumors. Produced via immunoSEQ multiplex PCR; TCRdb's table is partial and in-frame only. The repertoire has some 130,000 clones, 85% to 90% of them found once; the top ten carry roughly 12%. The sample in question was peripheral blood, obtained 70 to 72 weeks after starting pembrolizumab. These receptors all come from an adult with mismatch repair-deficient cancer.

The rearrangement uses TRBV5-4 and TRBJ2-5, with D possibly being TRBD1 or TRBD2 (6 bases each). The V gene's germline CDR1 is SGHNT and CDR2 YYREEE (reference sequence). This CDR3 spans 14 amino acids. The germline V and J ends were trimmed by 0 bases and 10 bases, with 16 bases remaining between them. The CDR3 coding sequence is TGTGCCAGCAGCTTGGCCGGGGGCCCAATAGACCAGTACTTC. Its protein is CASSLAGGPIDQYF.

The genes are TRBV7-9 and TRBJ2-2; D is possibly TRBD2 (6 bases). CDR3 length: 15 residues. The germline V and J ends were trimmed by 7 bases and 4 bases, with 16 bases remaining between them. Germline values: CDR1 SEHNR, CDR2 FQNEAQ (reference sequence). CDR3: CASIKTGEVTGELFF. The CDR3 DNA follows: TGTGCCAGCATCAAGACGGGGGAGGTCACCGGGGAGCTGTTTTTT.

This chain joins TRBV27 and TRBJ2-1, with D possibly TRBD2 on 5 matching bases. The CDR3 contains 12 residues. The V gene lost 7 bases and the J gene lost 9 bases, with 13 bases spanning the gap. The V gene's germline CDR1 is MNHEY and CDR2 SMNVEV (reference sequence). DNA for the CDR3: TGTGCCAGCACACAATTTGAGGGTGAGCAGTTCTTC. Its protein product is CASTQFEGEQFF.

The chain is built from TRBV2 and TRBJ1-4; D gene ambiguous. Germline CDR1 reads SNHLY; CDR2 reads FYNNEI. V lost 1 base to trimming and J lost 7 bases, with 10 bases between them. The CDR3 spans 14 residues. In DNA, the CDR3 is TGTGCCAGCAGTGAAGGTTCCGAGGGTGAAAAACTGTTTTTT. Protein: CASSEGSEGEKLFF.

CDR3 DNA sequence: TGTGCCAGCAGCCCCCGGACAGGGGAAGATACGCAGTATTTT. It codes for CASSPRTGEDTQYF. V gene TRBV9 combines with J gene TRBJ2-3, with 9 bases that match TRBD1. V trimming: 4 bases; J trimming: 5 bases; junction bases outside the gene matches: 5. The germline gives CDR1 SGDLS, CDR2 YYNGEE. This CDR3 has 14 amino acids.

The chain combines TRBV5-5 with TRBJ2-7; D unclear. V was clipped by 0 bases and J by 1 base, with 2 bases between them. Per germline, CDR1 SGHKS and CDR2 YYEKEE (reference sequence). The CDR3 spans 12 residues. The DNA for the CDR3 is TGTGCCAGCAGCTTGGAGTCCTACGAGCAGTACTTC. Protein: CASSLESYEQYF.

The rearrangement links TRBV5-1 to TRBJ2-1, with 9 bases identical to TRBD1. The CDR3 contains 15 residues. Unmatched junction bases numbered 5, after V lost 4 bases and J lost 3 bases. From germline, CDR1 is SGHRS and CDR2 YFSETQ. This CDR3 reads CASSTGTGSYNEQFF. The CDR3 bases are TGCGCCAGCAGCACCGGGACAGGGAGCTACAATGAGCAGTTCTTC. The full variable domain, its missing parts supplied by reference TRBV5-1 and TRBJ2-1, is KAGVTQTPRYLIKTRGQQVTLSCSPISGHRSVSWYQQTPGQGLQFLFEYFSETQRNKGNFPGRFSGRQFSNSRSEMNVSTLELGDSALYLCASSTGTGSYNEQFFGPGTRLTVL.

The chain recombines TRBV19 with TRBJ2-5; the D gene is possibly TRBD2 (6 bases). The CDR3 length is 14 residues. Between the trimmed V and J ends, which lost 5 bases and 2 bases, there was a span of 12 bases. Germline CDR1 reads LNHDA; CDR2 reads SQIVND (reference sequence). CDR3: CASSPRDLQETQYF. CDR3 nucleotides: TGTGCCAGTAGTCCTCGGGACTTGCAAGAGACCCAGTACTTC. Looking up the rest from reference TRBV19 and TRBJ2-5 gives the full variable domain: DGGITQSPKYLFRKEGQNVTLSCEQNLNHDAMYWYRQDPGQGLRLIYYSQIVNDFQKGDIAEGYSVSREKKESFPLTVTSAQKNPTAFYLCASSPRDLQETQYFGPGTRLLVL.

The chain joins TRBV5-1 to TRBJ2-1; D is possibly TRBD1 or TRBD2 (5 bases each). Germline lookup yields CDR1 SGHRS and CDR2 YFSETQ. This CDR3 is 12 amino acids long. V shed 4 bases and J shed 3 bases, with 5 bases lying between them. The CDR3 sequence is CASSGGYNEQFF. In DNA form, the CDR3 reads TGCGCCAGCAGCGGGGGCTACAATGAGCAGTTCTTC.

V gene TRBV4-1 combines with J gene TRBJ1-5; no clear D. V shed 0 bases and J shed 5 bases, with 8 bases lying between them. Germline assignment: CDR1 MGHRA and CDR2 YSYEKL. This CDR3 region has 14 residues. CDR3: CASSQESDYQPQHF. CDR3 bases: TGCGCCAGCAGCCAAGAGTCAGATTATCAGCCCCAGCATTTT.

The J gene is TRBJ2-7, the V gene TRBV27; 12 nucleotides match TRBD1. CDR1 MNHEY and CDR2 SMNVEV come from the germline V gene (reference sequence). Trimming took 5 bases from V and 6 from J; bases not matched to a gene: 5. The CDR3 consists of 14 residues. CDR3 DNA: TGTGCCAGCAGTCTAGGGACAGGGGGCGGCGAGCAGTACTTC. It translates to CASSLGTGGGEQYF.

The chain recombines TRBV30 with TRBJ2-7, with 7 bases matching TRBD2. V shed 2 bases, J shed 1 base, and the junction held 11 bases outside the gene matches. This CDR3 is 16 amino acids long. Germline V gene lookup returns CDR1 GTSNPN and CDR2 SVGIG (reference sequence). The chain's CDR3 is CAWSSSAGRESYEQYF. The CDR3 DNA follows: TGTGCCTGGAGTTCTTCAGCCGGGCGGGAGTCCTACGAGCAGTACTTC.